Below are 19 T cell receptor beta chains sequenced from a single sample in a study of T cells in Graves' hyperthyroidism and ophthalmopathy. RNA transcripts were the template for amplifying TCR beta CDR3 regions. HTBI primers were the set used in a first-round RT-PCR of the TCR CDR3. One entry per CDR3 protein, called by TCRdb with MiXCR from the multiplex PCR reads. The sample contains about 360,000 distinct CDR3 sequences, 20% to 25% of which appear only once. The source material was blood. These receptors all come from a man aged 50-59 years with Graves' hyperthyroidism.

In this sample, this clonotype turned up many times. The J gene is TRBJ2-7, the V gene TRBV28; 12 bases are a match to TRBD2. CDR1 and CDR2 from the germline V gene are MDHEN and SYDVKM. With 5 bases clipped from V and 3 bases from J, the junction kept 5 bases outside the gene matches. CDR3 length: 15 amino acids. The CDR3 here is CASSQTSGRNYEQYF. CDR3 sequence (DNA): TGTGCCAGCAGTCAGACTAGCGGGAGAAACTACGAGCAGTACTTC.

V is TRBV27 and J is TRBJ1-2; no definite D call. This CDR3 contains 13 residues. From germline, CDR1 is MNHEY and CDR2 SMNVEV (reference sequence). Between the trimmed V and J ends, which lost 1 base and 8 bases, there was a span of 11 bases. Here the CDR3 reads CASSLFASSGYTF. DNA of the CDR3: TGTGCCAGCAGTTTATTCGCGTCCAGCGGCTACACCTTC.

This chain uses TRBV9 with TRBJ2-2; 9 nucleotides line up with TRBD1. J gave up 2 bases and V 0 bases, and 5 bases lay outside the gene matches. CDR1 and CDR2 from the germline V gene are SGDLS and YYNGEE. This CDR3 is built from 17 residues. The CDR3 DNA is TGTGCCAGCAGCGTAGGTCCGACAGGGGGAAACACCGGGGAGCTGTTTTTT. It specifies CASSVGPTGGNTGELFF.

This clonotype was seen a handful of times. This chain joins TRBV6-6 and TRBJ2-7, with 8 bases matching TRBD2. The trim removed 2 bases at V and 2 bases at J, leaving 8 bases unmatched. In germline, CDR1 is MNHNY, CDR2 SVGAGI (reference sequence). CDR3 length: 16 amino acids. CDR3 in DNA: TGTGCCAGCAGTTACAGACAAGCGGGAGTAACCTACGAGCAGTACTTC. It yields the protein CASSYRQAGVTYEQYF.

This chain uses TRBV7-9 with TRBJ2-7; 9 bases are shared with TRBD2. CDR3 length: 14 amino acids. Germline values: CDR1 SEHNR, CDR2 FQNEAQ (reference sequence). With 6 bases clipped from V and 1 base from J, the junction kept 4 bases outside the gene matches. CDR3 bases: TGTGCCAGCAGACGTAGCGGGAGTTCCTACGAGCAGTACTTC. Translation: CASRRSGSSYEQYF.

The table lists this clonotype with a few counts. The chain couples TRBV11-2 to TRBJ2-1; D is possibly TRBD2 (5 bases). Between the trimmed V and J ends, which lost 5 bases and 9 bases, there was a span of 20 bases. CDR3 length equals 15 residues. Germline values: CDR1 SGHAT, CDR2 FQNNGV. CDR3 coding DNA: TGTGCCAGCAGCCTTAGCGCACAACAACTGGGTGAGCAGTTCTTC. The encoded protein is CASSLSAQQLGEQFF.

In regard to this clonotype: Mismatch with germline at one junction end may stem from a read error. The rearrangement uses TRBV11-1 and TRBJ2-1, with 14 bases identical to TRBD2. Germline loops: CDR1 SGHAT, CDR2 FQDESV (reference sequence). The length of the CDR3 is 19 residues. DNA of the CDR3: TGTACCAGCAGCTTCTCCGGGACTAGCGGGAGTCCCTCCTACAATGAGCAGTTCTTC. It translates to CTSSFSGTSGSPSYNEQFF.

This chain joins TRBV28 and TRBJ2-2; 10 bases fit TRBD1. The germline CDR1 and CDR2 sequences are MDHEN and SYDVKM. J lost 5 bases, V lost 8 bases, and 11 bases had no gene match. This CDR3 comprises 16 residues. The CDR3 region is CASATGTGVQTGELFF. The CDR3 nucleotides are TGTGCCAGCGCCACCGGGACAGGGGTCCAAACCGGGGAGCTGTTTTTT.

This sequence joins TRBV19 and TRBJ1-1; a possible D gene is TRBD1 (5 bases). V shed 5 bases and J shed 7 bases, with 23 bases lying between them. Germline V gene sequence: CDR1 LNHDA, CDR2 SQIVND (reference sequence). The CDR3 consists of 16 residues. In nucleotides, the CDR3 is TGTGCCAGTAGTTCAAGGGCCGGGGCAGCTTCAGGTGAAGCTTTCTTT. Translating it yields CASSSRAGAASGEAFF. The variable domain in full, with the rest retrieved from reference TRBV19 and TRBJ1-1, is DGGITQSPKYLFRKEGQNVTLSCEQNLNHDAMYWYRQDPGQGLRLIYYSQIVNDFQKGDIAEGYSVSREKKESFPLTVTSAQKNPTAFYLCASSSRAGAASGEAFFGQGTRLTVV.

This clonotype was detected ten times or more. The chain combines TRBV2 with TRBJ2-7; 9 positions agree with TRBD2. CDR1 is SNHLY and CDR2 is FYNNEI in the germline V gene. This CDR3 comprises 15 residues. V lost 7 bases, J lost 0 bases, and 7 bases stayed unmatched. CDR3 in amino acids: CASIGTSISSYEQYF. The CDR3 DNA follows: TGTGCCAGCATAGGGACTAGCATAAGCTCCTACGAGCAGTACTTC.

The chain has TRBV6-1 and TRBJ2-5; 8 nucleotides match TRBD2. The CDR3 spans 17 residues. J was trimmed by 2 bases and V by 5 bases; bases with no gene match: 13. Per the germline V gene, CDR1 is MNHNS and CDR2 is SASEGT. DNA of the CDR3: TGTGCCAGCAGTCTCGGGGCGGGAGGTGGCCTACAAGAGACCCAGTACTTC. Residues: CASSLGAGGGLQETQYF.

The sample holds many counts of this clonotype. The CDR3: CSARASGGLYEQYF. The CDR3 nucleotides read TGCAGTGCTAGAGCTTCCGGGGGACTCTACGAGCAGTACTTC. The chain recombines TRBV20-1 with TRBJ2-7, with D possibly TRBD2 on 6 matching bases. Trimming took 1 base from V and 3 from J, leaving 13 bases between them. CDR3 length: 14 residues. CDR1 and CDR2 from the germline V gene are DFQATT and SNEGSKA (reference sequence).

This clonotype is a singleton in its sample. The rearrangement joins TRBV19 to TRBJ1-5, with D unclear. Looked up from germline, CDR1 is LNHDA and CDR2 is SQIVND (reference sequence). V lost 5 bases and J 0 bases, leaving 20 bases between the germline ends. The CDR3 contains 18 residues. CDR3 DNA: TGTGCCAGTAGTTCCCCGGGATCCCGCCAGTATAGCAATCAGCCCCAGCATTTT. Its translation: CASSSPGSRQYSNQPQHF. The variable domain in full, with the rest retrieved from reference TRBV19 and TRBJ1-5, is DGGITQSPKYLFRKEGQNVTLSCEQNLNHDAMYWYRQDPGQGLRLIYYSQIVNDFQKGDIAEGYSVSREKKESFPLTVTSAQKNPTAFYLCASSSPGSRQYSNQPQHFGDGTRLSIL.

This clonotype came up many times. V usage is TRBV11-3 and J usage is TRBJ2-2; 10 bases are shared with TRBD2. The V and J ends lost 5 bases and 6 bases, in that order; junction bases with no gene match: 3. Germline loops: CDR1 SGHNT, CDR2 YENEEA. The CDR3 has 14 amino acids. In DNA form, the CDR3 reads TGTGCCAGCAGCCAGGGACTAGCGCCCGGGGAGCTGTTTTTT. Protein sequence: CASSQGLAPGELFF.

The J gene is TRBJ2-7, the V gene TRBV10-2, with unresolved D. V shed 1 base and J shed 3 bases, with 10 bases lying between them. The V gene's germline CDR1 is WSHSY and CDR2 SAAADI. The CDR3 length is 14 residues. CDR3 bases: TGCGCCAGCAGTGAGTATGGGCTCGTCTACGAGCAGTACTTC. Translated, it gives CASSEYGLVYEQYF.

The chain uses TRBV10-3 and TRBJ2-6; no firm D call. In germline, CDR1 is ENHRY, CDR2 SYGVKD. The germline V and J ends were trimmed by 2 bases and 1 base, with 9 bases remaining between them. CDR3 length: 16 amino acids. The CDR3 is CAISERAPSGANVLTF. DNA of the CDR3: TGTGCCATCAGTGAGAGGGCGCCGTCTGGGGCCAACGTCCTGACTTTC.

J is TRBJ1-2 and V is TRBV15, with D unresolved. The CDR3 extends over 15 amino acids. Germline lookup yields CDR1 LNHNV and CDR2 YYDKDF (reference sequence). Trimming took 0 bases from V and 7 from J, leaving 15 bases between them. The DNA of the CDR3 is TGTGCCACCAGCAGAGATGTCGGAACCTATGGTGGCTACACCTTC. Its protein is CATSRDVGTYGGYTF.

This chain links TRBV4-1 with TRBJ1-5, with D uncertain. Looked up from germline, CDR1 is MGHRA and CDR2 is YSYEKL. The CDR3 is 14 residues long. Trimming removed 3 bases from V and 0 bases from J, with 6 bases in between. The CDR3 nucleotides read TGCGCCAGCAGCCAGTTGGATAGCAATCAGCCCCAGCATTTT. It codes for CASSQLDSNQPQHF.

The rearrangement joins TRBV29-1 to TRBJ2-3, with 8 bases identical to TRBD1. Germline CDR1 and CDR2: SQVTM and ANQGSEA. V was clipped by 4 bases and J by 11 bases; unmatched bases: 5. The CDR3 extends over 11 amino acids. CDR3 nucleotides: TGCAGCGTTGCGACAGGGGCTTGGCAGTATTTT. Its protein product is CSVATGAWQYF.